Listed below are T cell receptor beta chains from one sample, sequenced in a study of PD-1 blockade in classical Hodgkin lymphoma. Sequencing used immunoSEQ multiplex PCR; TCRdb keeps in-frame clones, though not all of them. The table records about 64,000 clones, just over 90% of them present only once. Sequencing used peripheral blood mononuclear cells (PBMCs), obtained before the fourth cycle of nivolumab. Source of these receptors: a human donor with classical Hodgkin lymphoma. Each CDR3 is given with its conserved first and last residue. D genes are given only for firm matches. The listing skips clone size in some rows; elsewhere it reads once, few, many or a size class.

CDR3aa	CDR3nt	v_gene	d_gene	abundance	j_gene
CASSKTGGAYEQYF	TGTGCCAGCAGCAAGACAGGGGGCGCGTACGAGCAGTACTTC	TRBV5-8	TRBD1	-	TRBJ2-7
CASSGQLSRTEAFF	TGTGCCAGCAGCGGACAGCTCTCAAGGACCGAAGCTTTCTTT	TRBV6-5	-	-	TRBJ1-1
CASGWGGAGANVLTF	TGTGCCAGCGGGTGGGGAGGCGCTGGGGCCAACGTCCTGACTTTC	TRBV5-5	-	once	TRBJ2-6
CASSRSRGAGNEQFF	TGTGCCAGCAGCCGAAGCCGGGGCGCAGGCAATGAGCAGTTCTTC	TRBV11-2	-	-	TRBJ2-1
CASSSLPAYEQYF	TGTGCCAGCAGCTCCCTGCCCGCCTACGAGCAGTACTTC	TRBV7-8	-	once	TRBJ2-7
CASSQLSLSGATVLTF	TGTGCCAGCAGCCAACTATCACTGTCGGGGGCCACCGTCCTGACTTTC	TRBV27	-	-	TRBJ2-6
CASSWRGPGYEQYF	TGTGCCAGCAGTTGGCGGGGACCCGGGTACGAGCAGTACTTC	TRBV28	-	-	TRBJ2-7
CASSLGTDNEQFF	TGTGCCAGCTCACTTGGGACAGACAATGAGCAGTTCTTC	TRBV18	TRBD1	-	TRBJ2-1
CASIDRAFREKLFF	TGTGCCAGCATCGACAGGGCATTCCGCGAAAAACTGTTTTTT	TRBV5-6	TRBD1	-	TRBJ1-4
CASSLVGTALAKNIQYF	TGTGCCAGCAGCTTGGTCGGGACAGCCCTAGCCAAAAACATTCAGTACTTC	TRBV5-4	TRBD1	-	TRBJ2-4
CASRQGAPFNEQFF	TGTGCCAGTAGGCAGGGGGCCCCTTTCAATGAGCAGTTCTTC	TRBV19	TRBD1	-	TRBJ2-1
CASSQSASGGNPFF	TGTGCCAGCAGCCAATCTGCGAGCGGCGGTAACCCGTTCTTC	TRBV16	-	once	TRBJ2-1
CASSSALDEQFF	TGCGCCAGCAGCTCCGCTTTGGATGAGCAGTTCTTC	TRBV5-1	-	-	TRBJ2-1
CASSAPLPGTSGTDTQYF	TGTGCCAGCAGCGCCCCCCTGCCCGGGACTAGCGGCACAGATACGCAGTATTTT	TRBV11-1	TRBD2	-	TRBJ2-3
CASSVVSDTGELFF	TGTGCCAGCAGCGTAGTGAGCGACACCGGGGAGCTGTTTTTT	TRBV9	-	-	TRBJ2-2
CATWTANTEAFF	TGTGCCACCTGGACAGCGAACACTGAAGCTTTCTTT	TRBV6-1	-	-	TRBJ1-1
CASSVELNTEAFF	TGTGCCAGCAGTGTTGAGTTGAACACTGAAGCTTTCTTT	TRBV6-1	-	-	TRBJ1-1
CASSLSGGDNEQFF	TGCGCCAGCAGCTTAAGCGGGGGGGATAATGAGCAGTTCTTC	TRBV5-1	TRBD2	once	TRBJ2-1
CASSPGGLSIQYF	TGCGCCAGCTCCCCTGGGGGTCTGAGCATTCAGTACTTC	TRBV5-1	-	-	TRBJ2-4
CASGTSGRPDYEQYF	TGTGCCAGCGGAACTAGCGGGAGGCCGGACTACGAGCAGTACTTC	TRBV27	TRBD2	-	TRBJ2-7
CASGFFGLAMLETQYF	TGTGCTAGTGGTTTCTTCGGACTAGCAATGTTAGAGACCCAGTACTTC	TRBV12-5	TRBD2	-	TRBJ2-5
CASSDGTNPEQFF	TGTGCCAGCAGTGATGGGACAAACCCTGAGCAGTTCTTC	TRBV6-4	-	-	TRBJ2-1
CASSSGQGSSEQYF	TGCGCCAGCAGCTCGGGACAGGGGTCAAGTGAGCAGTACTTC	TRBV5-1	TRBD1	once	TRBJ2-7
CASSGSYNSPLHF	TGCGCCAGCAGTGGGAGTTATAATTCACCCCTCCACTTT	TRBV10-1	-	-	TRBJ1-6
CAITQGNTDTQYF	TGTGCCATCACCCAGGGGAACACAGATACGCAGTATTTT	TRBV10-3	-	-	TRBJ2-3
CASSLTTGAVEQYF	TGTGCCAGCAGCTTGACAACAGGGGCGGTCGAGCAGTACTTC	TRBV7-9	TRBD1	-	TRBJ2-7
CASREQRGNTGELFF	TGTGCCAGTAGGGAGCAGAGGGGGAACACCGGGGAGCTGTTTTTT	TRBV19	-	-	TRBJ2-2
CASSPLDGKETQYF	TGTGCCAGCAGTCCCCTTGACGGGAAAGAGACCCAGTACTTC	TRBV28	-	-	TRBJ2-5
CASSLQGGDTQYF	TGTGCCAGCAGCTTGCAGGGTGGGGATACGCAGTATTTT	TRBV11-3	-	-	TRBJ2-3
CASSIYGDTEAFF	TGTGCCAGTAGTATATATGGGGACACTGAAGCTTTCTTT	TRBV19	-	once	TRBJ1-1
CASSLNRENTEAFF	TGCGCCAGCAGCTTGAACAGGGAGAACACTGAAGCTTTCTTT	TRBV5-1	-	-	TRBJ1-1
CSVEGRDSNEKLFF	TGCAGCGTTGAGGGCCGGGACAGTAATGAAAAACTGTTTTTT	TRBV29-1	TRBD1	few	TRBJ1-4
CSARGTGELFF	TGCAGCGCACGGGGGACCGGGGAGCTGTTTTTT	TRBV29-1	-	-	TRBJ2-2
CAISQGAYGANVLTF	TGTGCCATCAGCCAGGGGGCGTATGGGGCCAACGTCCTGACTTTC	TRBV10-3	TRBD1	-	TRBJ2-6
CASSVTGSGTSYNEQFF	TGTGCCAGCAGCGTAACGGGTAGCGGAACCTCTTACAATGAGCAGTTCTTC	TRBV9	-	-	TRBJ2-1
CASSYSQGAGGELFF	TGTGCCAGCAGTTACTCACAGGGGGCGGGGGGGGAGCTGTTTTTT	TRBV6-5	TRBD1	few	TRBJ2-2
CASSSRTSGGYNEQFF	TGCGCCAGCAGCTCCCGGACTAGCGGGGGTTACAATGAGCAGTTCTTC	TRBV4-1	TRBD2	-	TRBJ2-1
CASSESSPEAFF	TGTGCCAGCAGTGAAAGTAGCCCGGAAGCTTTCTTT	TRBV6-1	-	-	TRBJ1-1
CASSGNRAGNTIYF	TGTGCCAGCAGTGGTAACAGGGCTGGAAACACCATATATTTT	TRBV2	-	-	TRBJ1-3
CASSPFGGTNYGYTF	TGTGCCAGCAGCCCTTTCGGAGGAACGAACTATGGCTACACCTTC	TRBV5-6	-	-	TRBJ1-2
CASSLQLAGGGADTQYF	TGTGCCAGCAGCTTGCAATTAGCGGGAGGAGGCGCAGATACGCAGTATTTT	TRBV11-1	TRBD2	-	TRBJ2-3
CASSLELGGPRGHEQFF	TGTGCCAGCAGCTTAGAGTTGGGGGGGCCCCGCGGCCATGAGCAGTTCTTC	TRBV7-8	-	once	TRBJ2-1
CASSDRDTSYEQYF	TGTGCCAGCAGTGACCGGGACACCTCCTACGAGCAGTACTTC	TRBV27	-	few	TRBJ2-7
CASSFRAGSYNEQFF	TGTGCCAGCAGCTTTAGGGCGGGGTCCTACAATGAGCAGTTCTTC	TRBV11-3	-	-	TRBJ2-1
CASSPGTSGYEQYF	TGTGCCAGCTCACCCGGGACTAGCGGTTACGAGCAGTACTTC	TRBV18	TRBD2	-	TRBJ2-7
CATSRGAPYNSPLHF	TGTGCCACCAGCAGAGGTGCTCCTTATAATTCACCCCTCCACTTT	TRBV15	-	-	TRBJ1-6
CASSAGTGERGTEAFF	TGTGCCAGCAGTGCCGGGACAGGGGAACGGGGCACTGAAGCTTTCTTT	TRBV5-4	TRBD1	-	TRBJ1-1
CASSLEFLAGDQETQYF	TGTGCCAGCAGCTTAGAGTTCCTAGCGGGGGACCAAGAGACCCAGTACTTC	TRBV11-2	TRBD2	-	TRBJ2-5
CASSYQGAGRGEQYF	TGTGCCAGCAGCTACCAGGGGGCAGGGAGGGGCGAGCAGTACTTC	TRBV6-5	-	-	TRBJ2-7